The 32 T cell receptor beta chains reported below all come from one sample, sequenced in a study of high-grade serous ovarian cancer treatment subgroups. The tumor samples were collected prior to definitive surgery or chemotherapy. Produced via immunoSEQ multiplex PCR; TCRdb's table is partial and in-frame only. The sample yields some 4,500 clones, 78% seen once. The sample taken for sequencing was tumor tissue. The receptors were gathered from a human donor with high-grade serous ovarian cancer.

This chain connects TRBV7-2 to TRBJ2-7; either TRBD1 or TRBD2 may fit D (5 bases each). CDR3 length equals 13 residues. V was trimmed by 4 bases and J by 7 bases, leaving 14 bases between them. Germline values: CDR1 SGHTA, CDR2 FQGNSA. The DNA of the CDR3 is TGTGCCAGCAGCTCCTTTACGAGGGGAGAGCAGTACTTC. Translating it yields CASSSFTRGEQYF.

Here the CDR3 reads CASSEGNPYSGTGCETQYF. CDR3 coding DNA: TGCGCCAGCAGTGAGGGAAATCCCTATTCCGGGACAGGGTGCGAGACCCAGTACTTC. This chain links TRBV10-1 with TRBJ2-5, with TRBD1 matching 9 bases. This CDR3 comprises 19 residues. V shed 2 bases, J shed 5 bases, and the junction held 18 bases outside the gene matches. Germline values: CDR1 WNHNN, CDR2 SYGVQD (reference sequence).

This rearrangement joins TRBV28 to TRBJ1-5; D is uncertain. Germline assignment: CDR1 MDHEN and CDR2 SYDVKM. With 2 bases removed from V and 4 bases from J, the gap between germline ends came to 6 bases. The length of the CDR3 is 13 residues. The CDR3 is CASSLVGNQPQHF. CDR3 nucleotides: TGTGCCAGCAGTTTAGTGGGGAATCAGCCCCAGCATTTT. The variable domain in full, completed from reference TRBV28 and TRBJ1-5, reads DVKVTQSSRYLVKRTGEKVFLECVQDMDHENMFWYRQDPGLGLRLIYFSYDVKMKEKGDIPEGYSVSREKKERFSLILESASTNQTSMYLCASSLVGNQPQHFGDGTRLSIL.

The chain carries TRBV25-1 and TRBJ1-4; 8 bases fit TRBD1. The trim removed 3 bases at V and 8 bases at J, leaving 11 bases unmatched. The CDR3 sequence is 16 residues long. Looked up from germline, CDR1 is MGHDK and CDR2 is SYGVNS. The CDR3 is CASSDPPHRGREKLFF. CDR3 DNA sequence: TGTGCCAGCAGTGATCCCCCCCACAGGGGGAGAGAAAAACTGTTTTTT.

The rearrangement uses TRBV21-1 and TRBJ2-7; the D segment call TRBD1 is taken from the table without a DNA check. TRBV21-1 is a recognized pseudogene. The CDR3 extends over 15 amino acids. CDR3 residues: CASSSRDRGSYEQYF. CDR3 bases: TGTGCCAGCAGCAGCCGGGACAGGGGTTCCTACGAGCAGTACTTC.

The chain has TRBV30 and TRBJ2-5; TRBD2 matches 9 bases. Germline CDR1 GTSNPN, CDR2 SVGIG (reference sequence). V lost 2 bases and J lost 0; bases outside the gene matches: 7. CDR3 size: 16 residues. Here the CDR3 DNA reads TGTGCCTGGAGTACTGGGCTAGCGGGGTACCAAGAGACCCAGTACTTC. Translation gives CAWSTGLAGYQETQYF.

In this sample, this clone turned up once. The chain uses TRBV5-1 and TRBJ1-1; D remains unclear. V gave up 4 bases and J gave up 5 bases, with 15 bases separating them. CDR1 and CDR2 from the germline V gene are SGHRS and YFSETQ. The CDR3 contains 14 residues. The CDR3 protein is CASSPEGRKTEAFF. The CDR3 DNA sequence: TGCGCCAGCAGCCCCGAAGGGCGGAAAACTGAAGCTTTCTTT.

The chain uses TRBV19 and TRBJ1-5, with TRBD1 as a possible D gene (6 bases). Germline-derived CDR1 and CDR2 are LNHDA and SQIVND (reference sequence). V lost 2 bases, J lost 2 bases, and 16 bases lay in between. The CDR3 contains 17 residues. As DNA, the CDR3 is TGTGCCAGTAGTATAATAGAGGGCAGGGGCGGCAATCAGCCCCAGCATTTT. This translates into CASSIIEGRGGNQPQHF.

The chain joins TRBV6-4 to TRBJ1-3; no reliable D call. In germline, CDR1 is MRHNA, CDR2 SNTAGT. The CDR3 loop spans 16 amino acids. The V end was cut by 5 bases, the J end by 0 bases, with 14 bases between. CDR3 in amino acids: CASSLLRRISGNTIYF. CDR3 nucleotides: TGTGCCAGCAGTCTCCTCAGGCGAATCTCTGGAAACACCATATATTTT.

This chain connects TRBV28 to TRBJ2-7; TRBD2 is a possible D gene (6 bases). Germline CDR1 MDHEN, CDR2 SYDVKM. This CDR3 comprises 14 residues. V was pared by 6 bases and J by 6 bases, with 18 bases between. The CDR3 nucleotides are TGTGCCAGCAGCTTGGGACTCCGCGGCGGCGAGCAGTACTTC. Translated: CASSLGLRGGEQYF.

The V and J genes are TRBV6-1 and TRBJ2-7; the match to TRBD1 covers 8 bases. Germline V gene lookup returns CDR1 MNHNS and CDR2 SASEGT. After removal of 2 bases from V and 3 bases from J, the junction contained 12 bases not matched to a gene. The CDR3 has 17 amino acids. CDR3 bases: TGTGCCAGCAGTGAAAGTGGTGGGACAGGTAGCAACTACGAGCAGTACTTC. Translating it yields CASSESGGTGSNYEQYF.

CDR3 sequence reads: CASSLAGSYEQYF. In DNA form, the CDR3 reads TGTGCCAGCAGCTTGGCGGGGTCCTACGAGCAGTACTTC. The V call is TRBV5-6, the J call TRBJ2-7; TRBD2 is a possible D gene (5 bases). Germline V gene sequence: CDR1 SGHDT, CDR2 YYEEEE. There are 13 residues in the CDR3. The ends were cut back, 0 bases at V and 1 base at J, with 5 bases in the middle.

The rearrangement uses TRBV4-1 and TRBJ2-1, with D maybe TRBD2 (7 bases). Germline CDR1 MGHRA, CDR2 YSYEKL. V lost 10 bases and J lost 4, with 14 bases in between. CDR3 length: 13 residues. The CDR3 DNA sequence: TGCGCCACCCGGGGGGCACATTACAATGAGCAGTTCTTC. This gives the protein CATRGAHYNEQFF.

The rearrangement links TRBV28 to TRBJ1-5, with D perhaps TRBD1 (5 bases). CDR1 MDHEN and CDR2 SYDVKM come from the germline V gene. Trimming cost V 3 bases and J 2 bases, with 11 bases left between them. CDR3 size: 15 residues. The CDR3 spells CASSFIRVGNQPQHF. The CDR3 coding sequence is TGTGCCAGCAGTTTTATCAGGGTCGGCAATCAGCCCCAGCATTTT. The full variable domain, in which reference TRBV28 and TRBJ1-5 provide the parts outside the CDR3, is DVKVTQSSRYLVKRTGEKVFLECVQDMDHENMFWYRQDPGLGLRLIYFSYDVKMKEKGDIPEGYSVSREKKERFSLILESASTNQTSMYLCASSFIRVGNQPQHFGDGTRLSIL.

The genes are TRBV7-9 and TRBJ2-7; no reliable D call. With 5 bases removed from V and 3 bases from J, the gap between germline ends came to 11 bases. Germline-derived CDR1 and CDR2 are SEHNR and FQNEAQ (reference sequence). The CDR3 spans 13 residues. This CDR3 reads CASSPNLIYEQYF. As DNA, the CDR3 is TGTGCCAGCAGCCCCAACCTTATCTACGAGCAGTACTTC.

The chain carries TRBV18 and TRBJ2-5; D might be TRBD1 (6 bases). The CDR3 is made up of 16 amino acids. Trimming shortened V by 3 bases and J by 2 bases, and 16 bases separated the two germline ends. Germline CDR1 and CDR2: KGHSH and LQKENI. As DNA, the CDR3 is TGTGCCAGCTCACCCCCCAGGGGAGTTGGGCAAGAGACCCAGTACTTC. Residues: CASSPPRGVGQETQYF. Supplemented by reference TRBV18 and TRBJ2-5, the full variable domain reads NAGVMQNPRHLVRRRGQEARLRCSPMKGHSHVYWYRQLPEEGLKFMVYLQKENIIDESGMPKERFSAEFPKEGPSILRIQQVVRGDSAAYFCASSPPRGVGQETQYFGPGTRLLVL.

The rearrangement uses TRBV7-2 and TRBJ2-7; D may be TRBD1 (5 bases). The V end was cut by 0 bases, the J end by 7 bases, with 13 bases between. This CDR3 comprises 14 residues. CDR1 SGHTA and CDR2 FQGNSA come from the germline V gene. This chain's CDR3 is CASSLALGLGEQYF. In DNA, the CDR3 is TGTGCCAGCAGCTTAGCGCTGGGGCTGGGGGAGCAGTACTTC. Full variable domain (missing parts from reference TRBV7-2 and TRBJ2-7): GAGVSQSPSNKVTEKGKDVELRCDPISGHTALYWYRQSLGQGLEFLIYFQGNSAPDKSGLPSDRFSAERTGGSVSTLTIQRTQQEDSAVYLCASSLALGLGEQYFGPGTRLTVT.

This clone has more than one count but fewer than ten. V is TRBV25-1 and J is TRBJ2-7; D gene unclear. The V end was cut by 3 bases, the J end by 8 bases, with 17 bases between. Germline CDR1 MGHDK, CDR2 SYGVNS. The CDR3 runs 14 residues. CDR3 DNA sequence: TGTGCCAGCAGTGAGGTAGGGTTCGTATCCCAGCAGTACTTC. Its translation: CASSEVGFVSQQYF.

This chain joins TRBV5-5 and TRBJ2-2, with D unclear. CDR3 length: 14 residues. V lost 1 base and J lost 7, with 11 bases in between. The germline CDR1 and CDR2 sequences are SGHKS and YYEKEE (reference sequence). CDR3: CASSLLRVGGELFF. Here the CDR3 DNA reads TGTGCCAGCAGCTTGCTAAGAGTGGGCGGGGAGCTGTTTTTT.

This chain links TRBV14 with TRBJ1-1, with 7 positions matching TRBD1. The CDR3 extends over 17 amino acids. CDR1 and CDR2 (germline): SGHDN, FVKESK. V dropped 2 bases and J dropped 0; count of bases not matched to a gene: 9. The CDR3 nucleotides read TGTGCCAGCAGCCAATACAGGGGCGCCTTTATGAACACTGAAGCTTTCTTT. Encoded protein: CASSQYRGAFMNTEAFF.

The V gene is TRBV7-2, the J gene TRBJ2-5; D is possibly TRBD2 (6 bases). Germline V gives CDR1 SGHTA, CDR2 FQGNSA. The CDR3 extends over 13 amino acids. V lost 5 bases and J 4 bases, leaving 11 bases between the germline ends. The CDR3 DNA is TGTGCCAGCAGCCGGGGACTTGCAGAGACCCAGTACTTC. Its protein is CASSRGLAETQYF. The full variable domain, in which reference TRBV7-2 and TRBJ2-5 provide the parts outside the CDR3, is GAGVSQSPSNKVTEKGKDVELRCDPISGHTALYWYRQSLGQGLEFLIYFQGNSAPDKSGLPSDRFSAERTGGSVSTLTIQRTQQEDSAVYLCASSRGLAETQYFGPGTRLLVL.

The chain has TRBV9 and TRBJ2-7, with 7 bases identical to TRBD2. V was pared by 0 bases and J by 2 bases, with 8 bases of the junction left unmatched. The CDR3 is 16 residues long. Germline values: CDR1 SGDLS, CDR2 YYNGEE. CDR3 nucleotides: TGTGCCAGCAGCGTAGGGGGAAGCGGGGATGCCTACGAGCAGTACTTC. Translating gives CASSVGGSGDAYEQYF. The complete variable domain, with remaining parts taken from reference TRBV9 and TRBJ2-7, reads DSGVTQTPKHLITATGQRVTLRCSPRSGDLSVYWYQQSLDQGLQFLIQYYNGEERAKGNILERFSAQQFPDLHSELNLSSLELGDSALYFCASSVGGSGDAYEQYFGPGTRLTVT.

This clone was observed a few times. The chain combines TRBV21-1 with TRBJ2-7; the table names TRBD1, a call not compared with the DNA. TRBV21-1 is tagged as a pseudogene. This CDR3 has 16 residues. CDR3 nucleotides: TGTGCCAGCAGCAAAGGGATAGTGACAGGGTTGTACGAGCAGTACTTC. Translation: CASSKGIVTGLYEQYF.

The chain joins TRBV27 to TRBJ2-7; the D gene could be TRBD1 or TRBD2 (5 bases each). Trimming took 5 bases from V and 2 from J, leaving 19 bases between them. The CDR3 runs to 16 residues. CDR1 is MNHEY and CDR2 is SMNVEV in the germline V gene (reference sequence). The CDR3: CASSPPPRDGTYEQYF. As DNA, the CDR3 is TGTGCCAGCAGTCCCCCGCCCCGGGACGGTACCTACGAGCAGTACTTC.

The chain recombines TRBV6-6 with TRBJ2-7; TRBD1 agrees at 7 bases. Per germline, CDR1 MNHNY and CDR2 SVGAGI (reference sequence). The CDR3 consists of 14 residues. J lost 5 bases, V lost 4 bases, and 8 bases had no gene match. This CDR3 is CASSSWTGGNEQYF. As DNA, the CDR3 is TGTGCCAGCAGTTCCTGGACAGGAGGCAACGAGCAGTACTTC.

The V call is TRBV19, the J call TRBJ1-6; D gene uncertain. The ends were cut back, 6 bases at V and 7 bases at J, with 16 bases in the middle. This CDR3 has 15 residues. In germline, CDR1 is LNHDA, CDR2 SQIVND (reference sequence). This chain's CDR3 is CASRPSDAGNSPLHF. The CDR3, as DNA: TGTGCCAGTAGACCGTCCGACGCGGGCAATTCACCCCTCCACTTT.

Comments on this clone: One junction end does not reproduce the germline sequence, and a read error may be involved. The chain links TRBV15 to TRBJ2-1, with D perhaps given as TRBD1 or TRBD2 (5 bases each). This CDR3 is 15 amino acids long. Germline lookup yields CDR1 LNHNV and CDR2 YYDKDF (reference sequence). The CDR3 sequence: CATSSRDDSYSEQFF. The CDR3 nucleotides are TGTGCCACCAGCAGCCGGGACGACTCCTACAGTGAGCAGTTCTTC.

This clone was seen a handful of times. V is TRBV6-1 and J is TRBJ2-7, with 11 nucleotides matching TRBD1. CDR1 is MNHNS and CDR2 is SASEGT in the germline V gene. With 2 bases clipped from V and 6 bases from J, the junction kept 6 bases outside the gene matches. The CDR3 spans 15 residues. The CDR3 spells CASSELVGTGGEQYF. CDR3 coding DNA: TGTGCCAGCAGTGAATTAGTCGGGACAGGGGGCGAGCAGTACTTC.

V usage is TRBV11-2 and J usage is TRBJ2-3; 11 bases are a match to TRBD2. Germline-derived CDR1 and CDR2 are SGHAT and FQNNGV. V shed 4 bases and J 0 bases; nucleotides not matched to a gene: 6. This CDR3 is 17 amino acids long. CDR3 DNA sequence: TGTGCCAGCAGCTCCCCCCGACTAGCGGGGAGCACAGATACGCAGTATTTT. This encodes CASSSPRLAGSTDTQYF.

This chain uses TRBV5-1 with TRBJ2-5; unclear D gene. V was trimmed by 2 bases and J by 0 bases, leaving 11 bases between them. Germline V gene data show CDR1 as SGHRS and CDR2 as YFSETQ. This CDR3 is 15 amino acids long. The CDR3 spells CASSLMGNHQETQYF. DNA of the CDR3: TGCGCCAGCAGCTTAATGGGGAACCACCAAGAGACCCAGTACTTC.

The rearrangement uses TRBV10-1 and TRBJ2-1; 7 positions match TRBD1. Trimming cost V 3 bases and J 0 bases; bases outside gene matches: 2. This CDR3 contains 15 residues. In germline, CDR1 is WNHNN, CDR2 SYGVQD (reference sequence). CDR3 bases: TGCGCCAGCAGTGAAGGGGGCTTCTCCTACAATGAGCAGTTCTTC. Encoded protein: CASSEGGFSYNEQFF.

The V call is TRBV30, the J call TRBJ2-6, with TRBD1 matching over 7 bases. The V gene's germline CDR1 is GTSNPN and CDR2 SVGIG (reference sequence). This CDR3 has 18 residues. The J segment lost 0 bases and the V segment lost 3 bases, leaving 11 bases of the junction unmatched. CDR3 amino acids: CAWRGSRTGSSGANVLTF. For the CDR3, the DNA is TGTGCCTGGAGGGGAAGTAGGACAGGCAGCTCTGGGGCCAACGTCCTGACTTTC.